The sequence of this T cell receptor (beta chain) was determined in a study of blood T cells in healthy people across ages (dated by TCRdb to about 2015). A note on the overall study: In model experiments, template switching captured about one uniquely barcoded TCR beta cDNA molecule for every two T cells. Donors were grouped into four age groups: young (average roughly 16 years), middle-aged (about 38), aged (about 59) and long-lived (just over 80). To avoid experimental bias, donors of different ages were distributed randomly across sequencing lanes. For two donors (one aged 18 to 29 and one aged 80 or older), the study analyzed two additional independent replicas of 1 million unique cDNA reads from the same blood draw. Using deep sequencing normalized with unique cDNA molecular identifiers, the study measured how TCR beta repertoire diversity changes with age.

The investigation overall reported the following: Because donor CMV infection status was unknown, age-related changes in expanded clonotypes were potentially confounded. A strong correlation was found between observed TCR beta diversity and the percentage of naive T cells measured by flow cytometry. Because profiling used bulk unsorted PBMCs, naive and antigen-experienced compartments could not be compared conclusively. Estimates of total diversity from one million sequenced T cells were regarded as lower bounds and underestimates. Observed TCR beta diversity per million T cells fell roughly linearly with age, and a significant reduction was already apparent by age roughly 40. The long-lived group showed more naive CD4+ T cells, fewer expanded clones and increased TCR diversity than the aged group, suggesting age selection.

Systemically healthy Caucasian individuals from Russia, roughly 40 in total and aged roughly 6 to 95 years, were included as donors. Around 10 milliliters of peripheral blood were collected from each donor into EDTA-treated Vacutainer tubes. Ficoll-Paque density-gradient centrifugation was used to isolate PBMCs, with at least 6.5 million per sample. Total RNA was extracted from PBMCs with Trizol reagent, with at least 6 micrograms obtained per sample. The percentages of naive CD45RAhigh/CD27high T cells were determined by flow cytometry on a PBMC aliquot from every donor. The germline V gene provides CDR1 KGHDR and CDR2 SFDVKD. The V end loses 4 bases and the J end loses 2 bases, and a stretch of 8 bases separates them. Inclusive of the bounding cysteine and phenylalanine, the CDR3 is 14 residues long. Of all the DNA, just the CDR3 is kept, 42 bases in frame from base 1. At least ten counts were recorded for this clonotype. Its antigen specificity is not known. Base qualities are not at hand, and no much larger clone is one base apart.

Libraries were made using 5' RACE. This sample was sequenced with an Illumina HiSeq 2500. A second about 6 to 11 cycle PCR used a sample-barcoded 5' primer and a J-beta primer mix. Each TCR beta cDNA molecule received a unique molecular identifier from a template-switch 5' adaptor carrying 12 random nucleotides. Each sample yielded at least 3 million CDR3-containing paired-end reads. All of the RNA was converted into first-strand cDNA using the Mint cDNA synthesis kit, with a TRBC-specific oligonucleotide serving as the primer. Following uracil-DNA glycosylase treatment, all cDNA underwent a first 18-cycle PCR with the universal primers M1SS and BC2_uni_R. As for how the authors treated the data: Each sample was normalized by randomly selecting 1 million high-quality reads, each carrying a distinct molecular identifier. Instead of being binned into consensus sequences, reads with shared molecular identifiers were discarded. MiTCR, run with a Q25 quality threshold and the strictest error-elimination algorithm, handled CDR3 identification, clonotype clustering and error correction. Lower-bound total TCR beta diversity was estimated with a nonparametric unseen species model using Euler transformation. The public reads were run again by TCRdb, first through fastp at Q25 and then through MiXCR, and only productive beta chains were kept. Every CDR3 protein is listed once, alongside the most common genes and DNA of its rows. The V and J calls shown here were made by TCRdb, not taken from the authors' results. The sample contains over 550,000 distinct CDR3 sequences, roughly 31% of them found a single time. Less than 20% of the sample lies in the top ten.

This receptor chain uses TRBV24-1 and TRBJ2-1; TRBD2 is possibly the D segment (6 matching bases). Sequenced material: blood. The sequence was obtained from an elderly woman in good health. The CDR3 corresponds to CATSEGGTYNEQFF. The DNA sequence follows: TGTGCCACCAGTGAGGGAGGAACCTACAATGAGCAGTTCTTC.